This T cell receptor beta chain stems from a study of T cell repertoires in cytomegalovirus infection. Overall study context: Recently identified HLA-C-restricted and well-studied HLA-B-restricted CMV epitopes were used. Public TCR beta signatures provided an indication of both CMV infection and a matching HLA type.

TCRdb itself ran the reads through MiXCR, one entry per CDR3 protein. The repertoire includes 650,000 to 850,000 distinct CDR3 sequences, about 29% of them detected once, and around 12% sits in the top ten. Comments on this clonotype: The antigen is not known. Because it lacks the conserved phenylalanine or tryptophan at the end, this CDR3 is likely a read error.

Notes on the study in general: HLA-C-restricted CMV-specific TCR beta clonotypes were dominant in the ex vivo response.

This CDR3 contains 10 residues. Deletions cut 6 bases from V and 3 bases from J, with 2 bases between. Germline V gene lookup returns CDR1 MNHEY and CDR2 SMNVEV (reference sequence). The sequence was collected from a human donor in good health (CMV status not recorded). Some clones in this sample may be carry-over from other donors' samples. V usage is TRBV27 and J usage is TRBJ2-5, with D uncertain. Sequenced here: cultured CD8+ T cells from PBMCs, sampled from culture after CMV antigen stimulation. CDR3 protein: CASSKETQYS. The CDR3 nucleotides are TGTGCCAGCAGCAAAGAGACCCAGTACTCC.